This T cell receptor (beta chain) was sequenced in a study of regulatory T cells in long-lasting Graves disease. Both iRepertoire HTBI primers and Arm-PCR of CDR3 regions were used to build the TCR beta libraries. Each CDR3 protein is one row after TCRdb ran MiXCR on the multiplex PCR reads. The table includes fewer than 650,000 distinct CDR3 sequences, less than 20% detected once. Time point described: newly diagnosed GD, antithyroid drugs for less than 3 months. Following extraction of RNA from PBMCs, that RNA was used to make the TCR library. The germline gives CDR1 MNHEY, CDR2 SVGEGT. With 2 bases removed from V and 5 bases from J, the gap between germline ends came to 22 bases. The CDR3 spans 17 residues. The data also belong to a second study, concerning T cells in Graves' hyperthyroidism and ophthalmopathy.

The chain joins TRBV6-2 or TRBV6-3 to TRBJ2-7; D perhaps matches TRBD1 (6 bases). This receptor was obtained from a woman aged 25-40 years with Graves disease. Material: peripheral blood mononuclear cells (PBMCs), obtained at new diagnosis, from a patient treated with antithyroid drugs. CDR3: CASSYRASNRAINEQYF. The CDR3 nucleotides read TGTGCCAGCAGTTACAGGGCCTCAAACAGGGCAATCAACGAGCAGTACTTC.